This T cell receptor beta chain originates from a study of blood T cell repertoires in COVID-19. This clone was found a few times. Cohort allocation depended upon clinical history that participants reported. Each recovered donor of Cohort 3 presented with two negative PCRs, clearance, or symptom resolution. Sequencing used immunoSEQ multiplex PCR; TCRdb keeps in-frame clones, though not all of them. The table lists about 300,000 clones, around 86% of them singletons. V shed 7 bases and J 6 bases; nucleotides not matched to a gene: 7. There are 13 residues in the CDR3. Germline CDR1 MDHEN, CDR2 SYDVKM. Sequencing input: PBMCs or T cells enriched from blood (not recorded which). The chain recombines TRBV28 with TRBJ1-2; 8 nucleotides align to TRBD1. This receptor was obtained from a man aged 55 to 70 who had recovered from COVID-19. CDR3: CASIDRGKDGYTF. CDR3 sequence (DNA): TGTGCCAGCATTGACAGGGGTAAAGATGGCTACACCTTC.